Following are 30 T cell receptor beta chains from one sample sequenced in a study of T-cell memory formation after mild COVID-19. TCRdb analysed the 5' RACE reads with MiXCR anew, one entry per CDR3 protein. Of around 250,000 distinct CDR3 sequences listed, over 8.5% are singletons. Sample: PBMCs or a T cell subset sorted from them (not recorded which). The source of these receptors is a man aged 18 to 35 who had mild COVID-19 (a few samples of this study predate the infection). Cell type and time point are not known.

CDR3 region: CASSSRMNSPLHF. CDR3 bases: TGTGCCAGCAGCTCACGGATGAATTCACCCCTCCACTTT. The genes are TRBV12-3 or TRBV12-4 and TRBJ1-6; D not certain. V was pared by 6 bases and J by 7 bases, with 10 bases between. The length of the CDR3 is 13 residues.

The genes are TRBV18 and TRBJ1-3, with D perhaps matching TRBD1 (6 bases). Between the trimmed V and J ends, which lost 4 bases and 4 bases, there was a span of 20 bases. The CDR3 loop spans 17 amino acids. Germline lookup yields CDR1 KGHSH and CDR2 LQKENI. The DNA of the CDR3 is TGTGCCAGCTCACGTTCAGGGGAGGACTTGCGAGGAAACACCATATATTTT. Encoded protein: CASSRSGEDLRGNTIYF. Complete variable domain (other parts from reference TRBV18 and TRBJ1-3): NAGVMQNPRHLVRRRGQEARLRCSPMKGHSHVYWYRQLPEEGLKFMVYLQKENIIDESGMPKERFSAEFPKEGPSILRIQQVVRGDSAAYFCASSRSGEDLRGNTIYFGEGSWLTVV.

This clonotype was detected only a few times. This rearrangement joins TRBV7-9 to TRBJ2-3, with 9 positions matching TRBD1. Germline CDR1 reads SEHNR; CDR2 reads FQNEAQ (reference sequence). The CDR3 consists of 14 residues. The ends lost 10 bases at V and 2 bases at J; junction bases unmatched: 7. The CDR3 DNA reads TGTGCCACGTCCGACAGGGGGGCCACAGATACGCAGTATTTT. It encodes CATSDRGATDTQYF.

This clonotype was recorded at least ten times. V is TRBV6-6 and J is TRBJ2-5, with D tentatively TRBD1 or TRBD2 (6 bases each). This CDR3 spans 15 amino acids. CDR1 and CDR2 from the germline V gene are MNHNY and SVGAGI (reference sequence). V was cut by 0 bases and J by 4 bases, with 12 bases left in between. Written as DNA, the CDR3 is TGTGCCAGCAGTTACTCTACGAAGGGGGGAGAGACCCAGTACTTC. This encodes CASSYSTKGGETQYF.

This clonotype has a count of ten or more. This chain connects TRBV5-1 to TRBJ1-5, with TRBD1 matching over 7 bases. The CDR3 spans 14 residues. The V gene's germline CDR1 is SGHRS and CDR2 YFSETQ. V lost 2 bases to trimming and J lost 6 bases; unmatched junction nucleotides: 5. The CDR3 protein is CASSFGQGGQPQHF. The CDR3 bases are TGCGCCAGCAGCTTCGGCCAGGGGGGTCAGCCCCAGCATTTT.

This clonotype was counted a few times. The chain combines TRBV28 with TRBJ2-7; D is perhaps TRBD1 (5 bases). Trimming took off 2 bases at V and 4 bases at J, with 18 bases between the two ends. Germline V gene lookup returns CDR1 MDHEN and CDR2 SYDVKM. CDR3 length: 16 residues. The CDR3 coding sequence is TGTGCCAGCAGTTTAGTCCCTGGGCAGGGAAGATACGAGCAGTACGTC. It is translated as CASSLVPGQGRYEQYV.

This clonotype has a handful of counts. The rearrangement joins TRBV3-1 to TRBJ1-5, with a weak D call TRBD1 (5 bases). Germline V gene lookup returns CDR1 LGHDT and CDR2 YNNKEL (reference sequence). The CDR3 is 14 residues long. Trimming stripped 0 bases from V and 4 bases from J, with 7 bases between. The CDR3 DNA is TGTGCCAGCAGCCAAGATAAGGGGAATCAGCCCCAGCATTTT. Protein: CASSQDKGNQPQHF.

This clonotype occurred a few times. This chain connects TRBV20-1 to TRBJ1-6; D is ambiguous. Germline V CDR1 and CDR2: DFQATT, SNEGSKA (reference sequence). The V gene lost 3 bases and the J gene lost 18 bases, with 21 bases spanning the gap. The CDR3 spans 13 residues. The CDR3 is CSASLGFTLSPHF. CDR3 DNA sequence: TGCAGTGCTAGTCTGGGTTTTACGCTTAGTCCCCACTTT.

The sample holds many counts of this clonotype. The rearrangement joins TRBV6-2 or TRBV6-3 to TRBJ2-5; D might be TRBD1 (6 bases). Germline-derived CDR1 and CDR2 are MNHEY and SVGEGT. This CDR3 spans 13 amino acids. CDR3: CASHRDTQETQYF. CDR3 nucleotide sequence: TGTGCTTCACATCGGGACACCCAAGAGACCCAGTACTTC.

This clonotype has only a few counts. The CDR3 DNA reads TGTGCCATCAGTGGCGAGGGCGACGATCTGTATTTT. Translated, it gives CAISGEGDDLYF. The chain recombines TRBV10-3 with TRBJ2-3; tentatively, D is TRBD2 (5 bases). CDR3 length equals 12 residues. The germline V gene encodes CDR1 ENHRY and CDR2 SYGVKD. With 4 bases removed from V and 14 bases from J, the gap between germline ends came to 16 bases.

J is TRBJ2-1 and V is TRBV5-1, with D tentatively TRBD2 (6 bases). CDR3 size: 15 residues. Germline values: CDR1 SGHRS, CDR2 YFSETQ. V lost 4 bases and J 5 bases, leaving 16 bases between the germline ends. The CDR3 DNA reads TGCGCCAGCAGCGGATCGGAGTTAGCGGACAATGAGCAGTTCTTC. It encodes CASSGSELADNEQFF.

The CDR3 region has the DNA TGTGCCAGCACCGCTCCCCGGGACAGGGATTCACCCCTCCACTTT. Translation gives CASTAPRDRDSPLHF. This chain connects TRBV28 to TRBJ1-6, with TRBD1 matching over 9 bases. The junction had 9 bases not matched to a gene; V was cut back by 7 bases and J by 8 bases. CDR3 length equals 15 residues. Per the germline V gene, CDR1 is MDHEN and CDR2 is SYDVKM.

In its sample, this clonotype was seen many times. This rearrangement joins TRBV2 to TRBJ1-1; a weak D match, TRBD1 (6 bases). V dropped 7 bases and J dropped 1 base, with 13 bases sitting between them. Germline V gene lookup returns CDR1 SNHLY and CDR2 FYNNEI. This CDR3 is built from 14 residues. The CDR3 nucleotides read TGTGCCAGCACAGCCGAAGGGGGGAACACTGAAGCTTTCTTT. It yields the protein CASTAEGGNTEAFF.

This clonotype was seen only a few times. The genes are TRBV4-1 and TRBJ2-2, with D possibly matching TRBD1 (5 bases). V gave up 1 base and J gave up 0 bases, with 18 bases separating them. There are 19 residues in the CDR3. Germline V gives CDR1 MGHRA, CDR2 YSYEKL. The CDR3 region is CASSQGRTGYTSNTGELFF. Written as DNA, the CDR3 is TGCGCCAGCAGCCAAGGACGTACAGGCTACACCTCGAACACCGGGGAGCTGTTTTTT.

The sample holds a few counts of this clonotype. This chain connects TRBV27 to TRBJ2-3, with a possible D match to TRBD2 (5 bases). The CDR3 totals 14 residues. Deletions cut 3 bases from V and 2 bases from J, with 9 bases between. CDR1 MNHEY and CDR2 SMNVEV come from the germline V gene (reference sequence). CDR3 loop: CASSFPGFTDTQYF. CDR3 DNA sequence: TGTGCCAGCAGTTTCCCGGGGTTCACAGATACGCAGTATTTT.

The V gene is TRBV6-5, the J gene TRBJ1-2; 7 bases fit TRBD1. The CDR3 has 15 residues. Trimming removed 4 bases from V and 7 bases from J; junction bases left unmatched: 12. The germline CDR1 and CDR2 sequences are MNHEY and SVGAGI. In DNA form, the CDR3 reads TGTGCCAGCAGTTCAAACCGACAGGGCTCCGGTGGCTACACCTTC. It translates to CASSSNRQGSGGYTF.

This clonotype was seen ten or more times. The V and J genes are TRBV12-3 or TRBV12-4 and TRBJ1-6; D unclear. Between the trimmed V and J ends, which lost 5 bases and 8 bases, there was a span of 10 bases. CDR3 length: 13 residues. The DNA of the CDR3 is TGTGCCAGCAGTGAACAAAGAGATTCACCCCTCCACTTT. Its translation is CASSEQRDSPLHF.

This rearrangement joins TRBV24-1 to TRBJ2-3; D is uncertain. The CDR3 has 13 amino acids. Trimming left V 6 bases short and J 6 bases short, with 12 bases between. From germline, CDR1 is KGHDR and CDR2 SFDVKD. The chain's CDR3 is CATSSVTSDTQYF. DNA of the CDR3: TGTGCCACCAGTAGCGTTACTTCGGATACGCAGTATTTT.

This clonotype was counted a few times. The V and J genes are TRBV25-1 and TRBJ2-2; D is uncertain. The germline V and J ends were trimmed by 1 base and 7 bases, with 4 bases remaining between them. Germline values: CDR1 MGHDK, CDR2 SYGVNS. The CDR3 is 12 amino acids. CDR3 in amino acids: CASSEFNGELFF. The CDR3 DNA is TGTGCCAGCAGTGAATTTAACGGGGAGCTGTTTTTT. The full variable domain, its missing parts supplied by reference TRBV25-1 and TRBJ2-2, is EADIYQTPRYLVIGTGKKITLECSQTMGHDKMYWYQQDPGMELHLIHYSYGVNSTEKGDLSSESTVSRIRTEHFPLTLESARPSHTSQYLCASSEFNGELFFGEGSRLTVL.

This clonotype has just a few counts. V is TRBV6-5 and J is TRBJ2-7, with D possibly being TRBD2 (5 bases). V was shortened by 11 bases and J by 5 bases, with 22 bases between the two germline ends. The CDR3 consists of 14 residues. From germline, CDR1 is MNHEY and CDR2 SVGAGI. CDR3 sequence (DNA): TGTGCCCCCCACGGGTCCAACCGGGATGACGAGCAGTACGTC. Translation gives CAPHGSNRDDEQYV.

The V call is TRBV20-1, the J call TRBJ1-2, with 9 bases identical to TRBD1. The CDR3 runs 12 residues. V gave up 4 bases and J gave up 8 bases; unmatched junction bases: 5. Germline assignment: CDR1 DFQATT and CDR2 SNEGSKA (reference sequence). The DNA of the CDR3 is TGCAGTGCTAAAGGGACAGGGTTCGGCTACACCTTC. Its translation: CSAKGTGFGYTF.

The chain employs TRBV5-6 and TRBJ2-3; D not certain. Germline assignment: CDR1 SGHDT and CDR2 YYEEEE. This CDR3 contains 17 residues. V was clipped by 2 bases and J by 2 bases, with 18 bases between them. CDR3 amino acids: CASSFGGLTFLTDTQYF. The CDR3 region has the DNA TGTGCCAGCAGCTTCGGCGGTCTCACTTTCCTCACAGATACGCAGTATTTT.

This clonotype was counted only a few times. This chain's CDR3 is CAISERVLGSPLHF. CDR3 DNA: TGTGCCATCAGTGAGAGAGTTTTGGGTTCACCCCTCCACTTT. This chain uses TRBV10-3 with TRBJ1-6; no definite D call. The germline CDR1 and CDR2 sequences are ENHRY and SYGVKD. The V gene lost 2 bases and the J gene lost 9 bases, with 11 bases spanning the gap. The CDR3 runs to 14 residues.

CDR3 sequence (DNA): TGTGCCAGCAGTGAATGGGTAGCGGGGAGCACAGATACGCAGTATTTT. Translating it yields CASSEWVAGSTDTQYF. The chain couples TRBV25-1 to TRBJ2-3; 8 bases agree with TRBD2. CDR3 length: 16 residues. The junction had 3 bases not matched to a gene; V was cut back by 1 base and J by 0 bases. CDR1 is MGHDK, CDR2 SYGVNS, per germline.

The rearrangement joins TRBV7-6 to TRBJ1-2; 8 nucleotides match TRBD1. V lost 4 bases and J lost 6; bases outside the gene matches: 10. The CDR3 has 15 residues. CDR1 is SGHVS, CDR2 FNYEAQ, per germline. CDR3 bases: TGTGCCAGCAGCTCAGGACAGGGCAGAGGCCATGGCTACACCTTC. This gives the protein CASSSGQGRGHGYTF. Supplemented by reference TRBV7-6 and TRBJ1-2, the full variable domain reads GAGVSQSPRYKVTKRGQDVALRCDPISGHVSLYWYRQALGQGPEFLTYFNYEAQQDKSGLPNDRFSAERPEGSISTLTIQRTEQRDSAMYRCASSSGQGRGHGYTFGSGTRLTVV.

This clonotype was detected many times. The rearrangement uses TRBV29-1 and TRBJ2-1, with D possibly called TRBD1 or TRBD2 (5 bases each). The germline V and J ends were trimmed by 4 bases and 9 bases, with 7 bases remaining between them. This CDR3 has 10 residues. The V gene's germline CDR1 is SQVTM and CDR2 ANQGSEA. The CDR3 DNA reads TGCAGCGTTGTAGGGACTGAGCAGTTCTTC. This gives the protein CSVVGTEQFF.

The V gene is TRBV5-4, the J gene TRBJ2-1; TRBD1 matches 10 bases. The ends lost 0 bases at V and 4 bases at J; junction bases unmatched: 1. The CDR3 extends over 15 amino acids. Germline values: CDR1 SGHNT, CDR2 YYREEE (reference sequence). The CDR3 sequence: CASSLEGQGYNEQFF. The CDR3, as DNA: TGTGCCAGCAGCTTGGAGGGACAGGGGTACAATGAGCAGTTCTTC.

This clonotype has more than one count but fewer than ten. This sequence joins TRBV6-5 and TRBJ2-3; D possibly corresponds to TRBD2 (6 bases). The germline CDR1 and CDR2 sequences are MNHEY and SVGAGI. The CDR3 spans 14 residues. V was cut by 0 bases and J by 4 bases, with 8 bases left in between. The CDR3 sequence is CASSYSRGADTQYF. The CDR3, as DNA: TGTGCCAGCAGTTACTCGCGGGGCGCAGATACGCAGTATTTT.

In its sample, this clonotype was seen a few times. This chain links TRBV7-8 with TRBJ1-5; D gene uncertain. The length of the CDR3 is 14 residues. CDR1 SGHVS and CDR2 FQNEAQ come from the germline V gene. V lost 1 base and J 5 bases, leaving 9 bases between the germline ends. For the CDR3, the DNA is TGTGCCAGCAGCTTAGAGGGTCGATATCAGCCCCAGCATTTT. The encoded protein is CASSLEGRYQPQHF. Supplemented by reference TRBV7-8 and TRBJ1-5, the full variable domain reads GAGVSQSPRYKVAKRGQDVALRCDPISGHVSLFWYQQALGQGPEFLTYFQNEAQLDKSGLPSDRFFAERPEGSVSTLKIQRTQQEDSAVYLCASSLEGRYQPQHFGDGTRLSIL.

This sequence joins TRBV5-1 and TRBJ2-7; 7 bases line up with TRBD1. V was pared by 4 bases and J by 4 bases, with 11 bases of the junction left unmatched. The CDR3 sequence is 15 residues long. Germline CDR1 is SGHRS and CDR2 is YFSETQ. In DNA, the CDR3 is TGCGCCAGCAGCCCGACCCCGGGACAGCTATACGAGCAGTACTTC. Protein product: CASSPTPGQLYEQYF.